The 17 T cell receptor beta chains below all came from one sample that was sequenced in a study of blood T cell repertoires in COVID-19. Produced via immunoSEQ multiplex PCR; TCRdb's table is partial and in-frame only. The sample records 150,000 or so clones, about 86% being singletons. The specimen was peripheral blood. The origin of the receptors is a woman older than 75 with acute or convalescent COVID-19.

The rearrangement uses TRBV6-6 and TRBJ2-6; D is unclear. The germline V gene encodes CDR1 MNHNY and CDR2 SVGAGI (reference sequence). The CDR3 sequence is 12 residues long. Trimming removed 10 bases at V and 2 bases at J, with 6 bases between. The CDR3 nucleotides are TGTGCCACACAGCCTGGGGCCAACGTCCTGACTTTC. Its protein is CATQPGANVLTF.

V gene TRBV5-5 combines with J gene TRBJ2-6; D is unclear. V shed 0 bases and J shed 2 bases, with 6 bases lying between them. The CDR3 contains 15 residues. Germline V gene lookup returns CDR1 SGHKS and CDR2 YYEKEE (reference sequence). This CDR3 is CASSLGVTGANVLTF. Written as DNA, the CDR3 is TGTGCCAGCAGCTTGGGAGTTACTGGGGCCAACGTCCTGACTTTC.

This clone was detected a few times. The rearrangement uses TRBV28 and TRBJ2-7; D might be TRBD1 (6 bases). CDR1 and CDR2 from the germline V gene are MDHEN and SYDVKM. CDR3 length: 15 residues. The V end lost 6 bases, the J end lost 6 bases, and 21 bases lay between the germline ends. This CDR3 reads CASSPPGTLSGEQYF. Here the CDR3 DNA reads TGTGCCAGCAGCCCCCCTGGGACATTATCTGGCGAGCAGTACTTC.

The chain links TRBV6-5 to TRBJ2-3, with TRBD2 as a possible D gene (7 bases). V was pared by 6 bases and J by 5 bases, with 15 bases between. CDR3 length: 14 amino acids. The germline gives CDR1 MNHEY, CDR2 SVGAGI. In DNA, the CDR3 is TGTGCCAGCAGCTGGGGGGGGCTCGGAGATACGCAGTATTTT. It codes for CASSWGGLGDTQYF.

In this sample, this clone turned up a few times. The chain employs TRBV29-1 and TRBJ2-2; 12 bases are shared with TRBD2. The J segment lost 6 bases and the V segment lost 3 bases, leaving 5 bases of the junction unmatched. The length of the CDR3 is 15 residues. Germline CDR1 reads SQVTM; CDR2 reads ANQGSEA. The CDR3 nucleotides are TGCAGCGTTGAGATGACTAGCGGGGGACCCGGGGAGCTGTTTTTT. Residues: CSVEMTSGGPGELFF.

The V and J genes are TRBV29-1 and TRBJ2-1; D is undetermined. The germline V gene has CDR1 SQVTM and CDR2 ANQGSEA. The CDR3 runs to 13 residues. The V and J ends lost 1 base and 4 bases respectively, with 8 bases between them. The CDR3 is CSVEGQFYNEQFF. The CDR3 nucleotides read TGCAGCGTTGAAGGGCAATTTTACAATGAGCAGTTCTTC.

The chain carries TRBV6-5 and TRBJ2-7, with 10 positions matching TRBD2. The V gene's germline CDR1 is MNHEY and CDR2 SVGAGI. The CDR3 consists of 13 residues. With V trimmed by 2 bases and J by 10 bases, 5 bases remained unmatched. CDR3 DNA: TGTGCCAGCAGTTACGGGACTAGCGTGCCCCAGTACTTC. It specifies CASSYGTSVPQYF.

The CDR3 here is CASSDGGGAGEQFF. The CDR3 DNA reads TGTGCCAGCAGTGACGGCGGGGGGGCCGGAGAGCAGTTCTTC. This chain connects TRBV2 to TRBJ2-1; TRBD2 matches 9 bases. The V gene's germline CDR1 is SNHLY and CDR2 FYNNEI. Trimming cost V 3 bases and J 10 bases; bases outside gene matches: 7. The CDR3 consists of 14 residues.

The genes are TRBV6-5 and TRBJ1-5; D unresolved. Trimming shortened V by 6 bases and J by 3 bases, and 15 bases separated the two germline ends. The CDR3 is 15 residues long. Germline assignment: CDR1 MNHEY and CDR2 SVGAGI. CDR3 residues: CASRTNRGANQPQHF. The DNA for the CDR3 is TGTGCCAGCAGGACTAACCGGGGAGCCAATCAGCCCCAGCATTTT.

V is TRBV5-1 and J is TRBJ2-7; 9 nucleotides align to TRBD2. Germline V gives CDR1 SGHRS, CDR2 YFSETQ. Trimming took 0 bases from V and 4 from J; bases not matched to a gene: 8. The CDR3 length is 16 residues. The CDR3 sequence: CASSLATRGGRYEQYF. The CDR3 DNA sequence: TGCGCCAGCAGCTTGGCCACGCGGGGGGGCCGGTACGAGCAGTACTTC.

V usage is TRBV7-9 and J usage is TRBJ1-1; the D is unclear. V was trimmed by 3 bases and J by 4 bases, leaving 9 bases between them. CDR3 length: 13 amino acids. Germline CDR1 reads SEHNR; CDR2 reads FQNEAQ (reference sequence). CDR3 residues: CASSFPGGTEAFF. The DNA for the CDR3 is TGTGCCAGCAGCTTCCCGGGTGGCACTGAAGCTTTCTTT.

CDR3 in amino acids: CAIVQGANTEAFF. The CDR3 nucleotides are TGTGCCATCGTACAGGGGGCGAACACTGAAGCTTTCTTT. This chain connects TRBV10-3 to TRBJ1-1; 9 bases are a match to TRBD1. Trimming at V came to 8 bases and at J to 1 base, leaving 2 bases not matched to a gene. This CDR3 has 13 amino acids. Germline V lookup: CDR1 ENHRY, CDR2 SYGVKD.

V and J are TRBV6-1 and TRBJ2-5, with a weak D call TRBD1 (5 bases). Trimming took 2 bases from V and 1 from J, leaving 8 bases between them. Per germline, CDR1 MNHNS and CDR2 SASEGT. The CDR3 covers 14 residues. The DNA for the CDR3 is TGTGCCAGCAGTGAAACAGGTATCCAAGAGACCCAGTACTTC. Protein product: CASSETGIQETQYF.

This sequence joins TRBV10-3 and TRBJ2-2, with 8 bases lining up with TRBD2. Unmatched junction bases numbered 4, after V lost 3 bases and J lost 7 bases. The length of the CDR3 is 14 residues. In germline, CDR1 is ENHRY, CDR2 SYGVKD. DNA for the CDR3: TGTGCCATCAGTGAAGCGGGGGTAGGCGGGGAGCTGTTTTTT. Amino acids: CAISEAGVGGELFF.

This clone has only a few counts. The chain has TRBV19 and TRBJ1-1; no definite D call. CDR1 is LNHDA, CDR2 SQIVND, per germline (reference sequence). The germline V and J ends were trimmed by 4 bases and 2 bases, with 11 bases remaining between them. This CDR3 contains 14 residues. Here the CDR3 DNA reads TGTGCCAGTAGTACGGCGGGTGGAAACACTGAAGCTTTCTTT. Translated, it gives CASSTAGGNTEAFF.

This chain uses TRBV28 with TRBJ2-6; 11 bases are shared with TRBD1. The CDR3 has 17 residues. Germline-derived CDR1 and CDR2 are MDHEN and SYDVKM. With 3 bases clipped from V and 2 bases from J, the junction kept 3 bases outside the gene matches. The CDR3 DNA sequence: TGTGCCAGCAGTTTGGGACAGGGGGGCCCTGGGGCCAACGTCCTGACTTTC. Translation: CASSLGQGGPGANVLTF.

This sequence joins TRBV2 and TRBJ2-1; TRBD2 matches 15 bases. This CDR3 has 15 residues. The V gene end was trimmed by 4 bases and the J gene end by 10 bases; junction bases not matched to a gene: 5. Germline CDR1 is SNHLY and CDR2 is FYNNEI. The CDR3 coding sequence is TGTGCCAGCAGTGCCCGGACTAGCGGGGGGGACGAGCAGTTCTTC. It translates to CASSARTSGGDEQFF.